The entry below describes one T cell receptor (beta chain). Antigen specificity is unknown. The data derive from a study of cytotoxic CD8 clonotypes in ibrutinib-treated CLL. Across the whole study: Patient counts were roughly 10 relapsed/refractory, more than 14 treatment-naive and about 18 IGHV unmutated.

This table comes from immunoSEQ multiplex PCR, and its TCRdb copy is limited to in-frame clones, with some not included. Of hundreds of thousands of clones in the sample, 80% are singletons; the top ten hold 6.5% to 8.5%. Study results and limitations: Patients had baseline clonality above age-matched healthy donors, and this clonality moved with circulating CD8+ T-cell counts. In sustained-remission versus progressing patients, sampling times differed.

V lost 4 bases, J lost 5 bases, and 14 bases lay in between. The V gene's germline CDR1 is SGHVS and CDR2 FQNEAQ. The CDR3 extends over 14 amino acids. This clonotype originated in a human donor with chronic lymphocytic leukemia. The material was PBMCs, obtained before ibrutinib treatment. The V call is TRBV7-8, the J call TRBJ2-5; D assignment may be TRBD1 or TRBD2 (6 bases each). CDR3 sequence: CASSSFVGGETQYF. As DNA, the CDR3 is TGTGCCAGCAGCTCATTTGTGGGGGGCGAGACCCAGTACTTC.